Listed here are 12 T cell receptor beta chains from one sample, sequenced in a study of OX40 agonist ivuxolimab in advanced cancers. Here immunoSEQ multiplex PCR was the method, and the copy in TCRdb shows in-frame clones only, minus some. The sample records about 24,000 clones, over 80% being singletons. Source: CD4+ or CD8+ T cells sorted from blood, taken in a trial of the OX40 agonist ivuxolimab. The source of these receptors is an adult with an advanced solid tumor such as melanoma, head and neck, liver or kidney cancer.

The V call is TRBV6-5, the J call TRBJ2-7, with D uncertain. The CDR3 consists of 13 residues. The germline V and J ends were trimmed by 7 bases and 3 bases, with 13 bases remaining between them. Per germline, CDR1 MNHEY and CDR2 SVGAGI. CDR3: CASTTSPGYEQYF. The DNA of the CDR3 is TGTGCCAGCACCACATCCCCGGGCTACGAGCAGTACTTC.

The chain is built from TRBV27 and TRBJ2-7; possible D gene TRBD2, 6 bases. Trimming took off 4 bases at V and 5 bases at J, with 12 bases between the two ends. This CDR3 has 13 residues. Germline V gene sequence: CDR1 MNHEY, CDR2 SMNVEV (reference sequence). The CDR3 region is CASSSLGGDEQYF. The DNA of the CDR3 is TGTGCCAGCAGTTCCCTGGGGGGAGACGAGCAGTACTTC.

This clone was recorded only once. This CDR3 reads CASSTRLAGTPEQYF. DNA for the CDR3: TGTGCCAGCAGCACTAGACTAGCGGGAACTCCCGAGCAGTACTTC. The chain couples TRBV21-1 to TRBJ2-7; the table names TRBD2, a call not compared with the DNA. TRBV21-1 is marked as a pseudogene. The CDR3 contains 15 residues.

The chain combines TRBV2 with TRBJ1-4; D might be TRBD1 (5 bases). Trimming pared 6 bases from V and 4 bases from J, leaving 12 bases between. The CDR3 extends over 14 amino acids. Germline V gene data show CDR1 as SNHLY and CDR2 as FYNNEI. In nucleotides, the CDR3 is TGTGCCAGCAGGCAGTCAGGGTATAATGAAAAACTGTTTTTT. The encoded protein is CASRQSGYNEKLFF.

The CDR3 region is CASSFLGTSYEQYF. CDR3 DNA sequence: TGTGCCAGCAGCTTCTTGGGGACTAGCTACGAGCAGTACTTC. The V and J genes are TRBV7-9 and TRBJ2-7, with TRBD2 matching 8 bases. CDR3 size: 14 residues. Germline V gives CDR1 SEHNR, CDR2 FQNEAQ (reference sequence). J was trimmed by 3 bases and V by 3 bases; bases with no gene match: 4.

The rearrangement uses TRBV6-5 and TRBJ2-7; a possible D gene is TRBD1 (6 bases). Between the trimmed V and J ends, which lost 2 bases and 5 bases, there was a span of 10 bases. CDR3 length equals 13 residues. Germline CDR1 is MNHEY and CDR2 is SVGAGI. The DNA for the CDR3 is TGTGCCAGCAGTTACAGGTACAGGGACGAGCAGTACTTC. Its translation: CASSYRYRDEQYF.

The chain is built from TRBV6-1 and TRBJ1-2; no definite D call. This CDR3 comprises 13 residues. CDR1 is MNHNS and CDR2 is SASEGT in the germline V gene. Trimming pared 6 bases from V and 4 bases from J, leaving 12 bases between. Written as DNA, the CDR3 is TGTGCCAGCAGGATACACAAATCCTATGGCTACACCTTC. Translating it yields CASRIHKSYGYTF.

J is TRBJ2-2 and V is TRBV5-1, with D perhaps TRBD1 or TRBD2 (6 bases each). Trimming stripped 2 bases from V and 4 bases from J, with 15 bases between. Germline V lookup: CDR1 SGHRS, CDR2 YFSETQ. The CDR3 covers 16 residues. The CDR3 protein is CASSLAGGRFTGELFF. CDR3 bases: TGCGCCAGCAGCTTAGCCGGGGGCCGTTTCACCGGGGAGCTGTTTTTT. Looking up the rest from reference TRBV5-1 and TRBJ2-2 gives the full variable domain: KAGVTQTPRYLIKTRGQQVTLSCSPISGHRSVSWYQQTPGQGLQFLFEYFSETQRNKGNFPGRFSGRQFSNSRSEMNVSTLELGDSALYLCASSLAGGRFTGELFFGEGSRLTVL.

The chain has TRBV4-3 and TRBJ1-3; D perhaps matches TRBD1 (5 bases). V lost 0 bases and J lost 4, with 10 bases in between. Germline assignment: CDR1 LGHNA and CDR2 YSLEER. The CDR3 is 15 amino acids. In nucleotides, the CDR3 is TGCGCCAGCAGCCAAGAGGGCAGGGAGGGAAACACCATATATTTT. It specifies CASSQEGREGNTIYF.

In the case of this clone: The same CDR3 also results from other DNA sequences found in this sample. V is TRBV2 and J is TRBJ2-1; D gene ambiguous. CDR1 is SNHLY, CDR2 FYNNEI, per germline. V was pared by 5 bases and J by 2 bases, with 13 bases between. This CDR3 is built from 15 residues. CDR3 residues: CASSIQAETYNEQFF. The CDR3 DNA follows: TGTGCCAGCAGTATTCAAGCTGAAACCTACAATGAGCAGTTCTTC. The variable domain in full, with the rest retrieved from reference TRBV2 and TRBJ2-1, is EPEVTQTPSHQVTQMGQEVILRCVPISNHLYFYWYRQILGQKVEFLVSFYNNEISEKSEIFDDQFSVERPDGSNFTLKIRSTKLEDSAMYFCASSIQAETYNEQFFGPGTRLTVL.

CDR3 loop: CASSPADRVVIQYF. CDR3 in DNA: TGTGCCAGTAGTCCCGCCGACAGGGTGGTCATTCAGTACTTC. The chain is built from TRBV19 and TRBJ2-4; the match to TRBD1 covers 7 bases. V dropped 5 bases and J dropped 9; count of bases not matched to a gene: 10. CDR3 size: 14 residues. From germline, CDR1 is LNHDA and CDR2 SQIVND (reference sequence).

The CDR3 DNA sequence: TGTGCCAGCAGCACCCTCCTTGGGATCCAAGAGACCCAGTACTTC. Translation gives CASSTLLGIQETQYF. V is TRBV7-9 and J is TRBJ2-5, with D uncertain. The CDR3 contains 15 residues. Germline lookup yields CDR1 SEHNR and CDR2 FQNEAQ (reference sequence). Trimming pared 5 bases from V and 1 base from J, leaving 14 bases between.